This is a list of T cell receptor beta chains from one sample in a study of blood T cells in healthy people across ages. TCRdb called the 5' RACE reads again in MiXCR, with one record for every CDR3 protein. The data hold about 1.4 million distinct CDR3 sequences, with around 59% observed a single time. What was sequenced was blood. The receptor set was obtained from a man aged 18-30 years in good health. CDR3s leave out the opening cysteine and the closing phenylalanine or tryptophan. A D gene is named only where the DNA matches it firmly. Clone size is stated in some rows and not others, as once, few, many or a class when expanded.

cdr3_aa d_call v_call clone_size cdr3_length
ASSYSRTSGTYEQY TRBD2 TRBV6-5 . 14
ASSLGEEEKLF . TRBV5-1 . 11
ASHIHQALYGYT . TRBV6-2/TRBV6-3 few 12
SAGRTIYNEQF . TRBV20-1 once 11
ASSLRQSTIY . TRBV28 . 10
ASSEGRGNHYGYT TRBD1 TRBV10-2 few 13
ASSQSLSSGYLAQSYEQY TRBD2 TRBV4-3 once 18
ASSRGTPSNEQF . TRBV7-9 few 12
ASSDGGAHATNEKLF . TRBV9 . 15
ASSPIDKENTEAF . TRBV3-1 . 13
SVEDGGGASYNEQY TRBD2 TRBV29-1 . 14